The clone carrying this TCR beta chain was observed a handful of times. The target antigen is unknown. From the reads, TCRdb called clonotypes with MiXCR, one entry per CDR3 protein. The sample has roughly 150,000 distinct CDR3 sequences; roughly a fifth are singletons. The data are from a study of T cell repertoires in cytomegalovirus infection. Study conclusions and caveats: Ex vivo responses were dominated by HLA-C-restricted CMV-specific TCR beta clonotypes. Pooled public TCR beta family frequency picked out CMV carriers with the relevant HLA.

The V gene's germline CDR1 is SGDLS and CDR2 YYNGEE. Trimming left V 1 base short and J 2 bases short, with 11 bases between. The CDR3 is 15 residues long. The sequencing here drew on CD8+ T cells from cultured PBMCs, taken from culture after CMV antigen stimulation. This receptor was obtained from a human donor in good health (CMV status not recorded). Some clones in this sample may be carry-over from other donors' samples. This sequence joins TRBV9 and TRBJ2-3, with D possibly TRBD1 on 5 matching bases. CDR3 sequence (DNA): TGTGCCAGCAGCGTATTTGACAGTCTCACAGATACGCAGTATTTT. Its translation is CASSVFDSLTDTQYF.